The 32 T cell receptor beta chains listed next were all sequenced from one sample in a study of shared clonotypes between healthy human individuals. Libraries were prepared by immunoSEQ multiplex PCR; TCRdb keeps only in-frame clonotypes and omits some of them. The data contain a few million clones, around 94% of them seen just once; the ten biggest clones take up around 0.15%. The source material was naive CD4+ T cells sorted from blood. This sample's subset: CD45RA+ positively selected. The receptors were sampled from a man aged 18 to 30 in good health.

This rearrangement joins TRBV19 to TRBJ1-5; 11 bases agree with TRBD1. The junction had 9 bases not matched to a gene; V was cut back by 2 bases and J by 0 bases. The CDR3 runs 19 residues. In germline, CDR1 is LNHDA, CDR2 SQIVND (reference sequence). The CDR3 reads CASSIPGQGDFISNQPQHF. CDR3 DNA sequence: TGTGCCAGTAGTATACCGGGACAGGGGGATTTTATTAGCAATCAGCCCCAGCATTTT.

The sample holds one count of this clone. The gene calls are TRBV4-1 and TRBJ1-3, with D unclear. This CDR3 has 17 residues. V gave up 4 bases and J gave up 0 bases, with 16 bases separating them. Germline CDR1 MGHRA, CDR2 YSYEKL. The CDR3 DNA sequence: TGCGCCAGCAGCCGCCTTGGGGTCCTTCTCTCTGGAAACACCATATATTTT. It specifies CASSRLGVLLSGNTIYF.

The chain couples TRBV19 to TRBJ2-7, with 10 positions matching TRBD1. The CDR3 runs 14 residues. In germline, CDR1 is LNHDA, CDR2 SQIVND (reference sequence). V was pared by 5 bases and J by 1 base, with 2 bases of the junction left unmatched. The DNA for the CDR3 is TGTGCCAGTAGTGGGGACAGGGGTTCCTACGAGCAGTACTTC. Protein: CASSGDRGSYEQYF.

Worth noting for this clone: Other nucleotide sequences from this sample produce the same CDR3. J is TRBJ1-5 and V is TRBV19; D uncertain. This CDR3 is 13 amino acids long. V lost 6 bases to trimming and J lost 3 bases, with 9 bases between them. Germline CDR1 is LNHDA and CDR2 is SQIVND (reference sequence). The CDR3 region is CASSSQLNQPQHF. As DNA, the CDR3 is TGTGCCAGTAGCTCGCAGCTCAATCAGCCCCAGCATTTT.

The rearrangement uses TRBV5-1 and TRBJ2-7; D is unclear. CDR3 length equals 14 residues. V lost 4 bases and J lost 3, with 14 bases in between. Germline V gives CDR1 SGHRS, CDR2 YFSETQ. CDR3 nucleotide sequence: TGCGCCAGCAGCATGGCGGCCCCCGACTACGAGCAGTACTTC. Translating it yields CASSMAAPDYEQYF.

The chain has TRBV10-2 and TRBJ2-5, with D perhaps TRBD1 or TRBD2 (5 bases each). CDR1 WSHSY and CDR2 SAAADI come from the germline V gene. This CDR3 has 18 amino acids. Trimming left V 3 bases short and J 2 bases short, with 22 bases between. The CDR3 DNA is TGCGCCAGCAGTGATTTGTGGGGACGGCGGGCAGGACAAGAGACCCAGTACTTC. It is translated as CASSDLWGRRAGQETQYF.

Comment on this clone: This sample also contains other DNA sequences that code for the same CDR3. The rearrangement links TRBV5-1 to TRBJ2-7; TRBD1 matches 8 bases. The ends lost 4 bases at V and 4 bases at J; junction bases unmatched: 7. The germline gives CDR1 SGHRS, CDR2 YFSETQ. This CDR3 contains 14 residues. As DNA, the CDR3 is TGCGCCAGCAGCCCCGGACAGGGCAGATACGAGCAGTACTTC. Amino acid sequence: CASSPGQGRYEQYF. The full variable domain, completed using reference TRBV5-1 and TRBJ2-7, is KAGVTQTPRYLIKTRGQQVTLSCSPISGHRSVSWYQQTPGQGLQFLFEYFSETQRNKGNFPGRFSGRQFSNSRSEMNVSTLELGDSALYLCASSPGQGRYEQYFGPGTRLTVT.

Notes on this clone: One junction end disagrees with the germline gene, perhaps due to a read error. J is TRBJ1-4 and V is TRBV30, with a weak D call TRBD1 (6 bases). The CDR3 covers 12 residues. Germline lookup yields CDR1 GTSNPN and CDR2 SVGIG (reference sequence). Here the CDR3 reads CAWSPLRGVLQF. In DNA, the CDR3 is TGTGCCTGGAGTCCACTAAGGGGGGTCCTTCAATTT.

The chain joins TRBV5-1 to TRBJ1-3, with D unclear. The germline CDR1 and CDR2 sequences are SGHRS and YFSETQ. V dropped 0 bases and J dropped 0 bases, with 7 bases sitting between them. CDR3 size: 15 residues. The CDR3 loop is CASSLVPDSGNTIYF. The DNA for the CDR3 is TGCGCCAGCAGCTTGGTACCGGACTCTGGAAACACCATATATTTT.

CDR3 coding DNA: TGTGCCAGTAGTATAGCCCGAAGGGGTGTCAGCAATCAGCCCCAGCATTTT. It encodes CASSIARRGVSNQPQHF. The chain joins TRBV19 to TRBJ1-5; tentative D call: TRBD1 (5 bases). Germline CDR1 is LNHDA and CDR2 is SQIVND (reference sequence). This CDR3 region has 17 residues. V was cut by 1 base and J by 1 base, with 14 bases left in between.

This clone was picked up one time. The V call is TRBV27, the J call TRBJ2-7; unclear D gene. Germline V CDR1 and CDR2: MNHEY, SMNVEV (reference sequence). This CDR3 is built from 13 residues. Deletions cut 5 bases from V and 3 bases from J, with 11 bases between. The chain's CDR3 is CASSPRLYYEQYF. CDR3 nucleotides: TGTGCCAGCAGTCCCCGATTGTACTACGAGCAGTACTTC.

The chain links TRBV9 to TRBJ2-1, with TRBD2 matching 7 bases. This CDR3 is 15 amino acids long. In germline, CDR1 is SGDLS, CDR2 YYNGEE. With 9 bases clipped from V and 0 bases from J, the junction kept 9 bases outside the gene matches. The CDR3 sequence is CATSMGGSSYNEQFF. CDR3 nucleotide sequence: TGTGCCACCTCGATGGGCGGGAGCTCCTACAATGAGCAGTTCTTC.

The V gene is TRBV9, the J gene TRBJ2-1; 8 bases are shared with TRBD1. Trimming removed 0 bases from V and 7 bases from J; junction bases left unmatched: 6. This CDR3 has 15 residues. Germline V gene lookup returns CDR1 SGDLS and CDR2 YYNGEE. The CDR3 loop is CASSVEGQGNNEQFF. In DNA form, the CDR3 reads TGTGCCAGCAGCGTAGAAGGACAGGGTAATAATGAGCAGTTCTTC.

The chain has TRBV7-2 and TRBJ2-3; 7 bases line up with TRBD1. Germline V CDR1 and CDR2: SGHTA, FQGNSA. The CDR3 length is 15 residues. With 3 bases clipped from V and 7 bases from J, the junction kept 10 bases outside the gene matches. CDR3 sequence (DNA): TGTGCCAGCAGCTTCCTTGGGACAGACTCTTATACGCAGTATTTT. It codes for CASSFLGTDSYTQYF.

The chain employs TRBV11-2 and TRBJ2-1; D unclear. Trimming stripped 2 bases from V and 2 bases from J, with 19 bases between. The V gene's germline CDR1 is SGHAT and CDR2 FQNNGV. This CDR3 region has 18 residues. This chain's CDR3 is CASSLMSPRSNTYNEQFF. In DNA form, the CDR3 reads TGTGCCAGCAGCTTAATGTCCCCAAGGAGTAACACCTACAATGAGCAGTTCTTC.

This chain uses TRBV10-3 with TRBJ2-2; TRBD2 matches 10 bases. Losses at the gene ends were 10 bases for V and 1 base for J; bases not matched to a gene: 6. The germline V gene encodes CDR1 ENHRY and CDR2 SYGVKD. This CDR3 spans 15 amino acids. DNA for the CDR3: TGTGCCACGTTAGCGGGGGGCAGGAACACCGGGGAGCTGTTTTTT. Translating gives CATLAGGRNTGELFF.

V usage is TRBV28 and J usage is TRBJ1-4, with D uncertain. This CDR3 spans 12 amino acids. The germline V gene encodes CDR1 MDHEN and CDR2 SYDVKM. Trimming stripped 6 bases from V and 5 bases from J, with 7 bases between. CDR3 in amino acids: CASRDSNEKLFF. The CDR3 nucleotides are TGTGCCAGCAGGGATTCCAATGAAAAACTGTTTTTT.

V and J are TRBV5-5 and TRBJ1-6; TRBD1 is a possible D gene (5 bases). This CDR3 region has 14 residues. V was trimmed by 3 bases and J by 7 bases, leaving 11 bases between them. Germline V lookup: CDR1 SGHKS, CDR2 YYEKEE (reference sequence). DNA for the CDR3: TGTGCCAGCAGCTGGGGGGGAGGCAATTCACCCCTCCACTTT. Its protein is CASSWGGGNSPLHF. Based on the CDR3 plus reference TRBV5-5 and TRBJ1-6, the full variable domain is DAGVTQSPTHLIKTRGQQVTLRCSPISGHKSVSWYQQVLGQGPQFIFQYYEKEERGRGNFPDRFSARQFPNYSSELNVNALLLGDSALYLCASSWGGGNSPLHFGNGTRLTVT.

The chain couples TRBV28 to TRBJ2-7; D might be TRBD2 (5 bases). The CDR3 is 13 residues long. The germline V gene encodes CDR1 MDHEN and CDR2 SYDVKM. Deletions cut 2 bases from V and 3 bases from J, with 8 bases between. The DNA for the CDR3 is TGTGCCAGCAGTTTAGGTCGGGGCTACGAGCAGTACTTC. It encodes CASSLGRGYEQYF.

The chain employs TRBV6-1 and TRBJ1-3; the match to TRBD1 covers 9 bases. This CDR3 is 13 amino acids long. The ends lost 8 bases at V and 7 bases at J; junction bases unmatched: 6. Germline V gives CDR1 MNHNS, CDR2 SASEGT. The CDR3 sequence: CASGDRVRNTIYF. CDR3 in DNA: TGTGCCAGCGGGGACAGGGTCCGGAACACCATATATTTT.

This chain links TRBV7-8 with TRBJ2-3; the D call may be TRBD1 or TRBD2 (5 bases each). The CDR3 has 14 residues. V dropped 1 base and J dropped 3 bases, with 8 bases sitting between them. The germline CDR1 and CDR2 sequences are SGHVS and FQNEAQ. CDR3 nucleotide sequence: TGTGCCAGCAGCTTAGGGGGGTTAACAGATACGCAGTATTTT. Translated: CASSLGGLTDTQYF. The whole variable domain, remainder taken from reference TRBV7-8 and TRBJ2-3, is GAGVSQSPRYKVAKRGQDVALRCDPISGHVSLFWYQQALGQGPEFLTYFQNEAQLDKSGLPSDRFFAERPEGSVSTLKIQRTQQEDSAVYLCASSLGGLTDTQYFGPGTRLTVL.

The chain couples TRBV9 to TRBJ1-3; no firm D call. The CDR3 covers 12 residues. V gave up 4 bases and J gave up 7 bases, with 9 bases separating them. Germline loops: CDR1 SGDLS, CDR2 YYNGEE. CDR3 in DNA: TGTGCCAGCAGCCCCATCTTCAACACCATATATTTT. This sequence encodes CASSPIFNTIYF.

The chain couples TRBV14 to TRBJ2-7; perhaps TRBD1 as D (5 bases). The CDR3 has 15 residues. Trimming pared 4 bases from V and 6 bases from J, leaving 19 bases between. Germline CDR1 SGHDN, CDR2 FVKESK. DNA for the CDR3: TGTGCCAGCAGCCCTACAGGCGGAAGAGCAGGCGAGCAGTACTTC. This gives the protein CASSPTGGRAGEQYF.

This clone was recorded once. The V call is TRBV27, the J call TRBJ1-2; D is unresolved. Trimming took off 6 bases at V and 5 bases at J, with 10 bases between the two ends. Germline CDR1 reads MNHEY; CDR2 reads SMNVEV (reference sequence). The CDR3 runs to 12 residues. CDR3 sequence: CASSSGRYGYTF. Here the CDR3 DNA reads TGTGCCAGCAGCTCCGGACGATATGGCTACACCTTC.

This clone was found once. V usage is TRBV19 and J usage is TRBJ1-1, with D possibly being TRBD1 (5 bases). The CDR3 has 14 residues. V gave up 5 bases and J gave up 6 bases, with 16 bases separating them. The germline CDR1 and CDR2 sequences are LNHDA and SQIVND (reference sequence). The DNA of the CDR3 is TGTGCCAGTAGTCAAGGATGGGGCAGCTCTGAAGCTTTCTTT. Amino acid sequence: CASSQGWGSSEAFF. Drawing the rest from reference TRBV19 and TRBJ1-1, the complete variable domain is DGGITQSPKYLFRKEGQNVTLSCEQNLNHDAMYWYRQDPGQGLRLIYYSQIVNDFQKGDIAEGYSVSREKKESFPLTVTSAQKNPTAFYLCASSQGWGSSEAFFGQGTRLTVV.

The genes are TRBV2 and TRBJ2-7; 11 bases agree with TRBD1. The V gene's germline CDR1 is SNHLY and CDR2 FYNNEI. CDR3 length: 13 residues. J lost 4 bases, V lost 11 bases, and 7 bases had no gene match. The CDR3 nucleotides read TGTGCCGGAGCTGGGACAGGGGGTTACGAGCAGTACTTC. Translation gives CAGAGTGGYEQYF.

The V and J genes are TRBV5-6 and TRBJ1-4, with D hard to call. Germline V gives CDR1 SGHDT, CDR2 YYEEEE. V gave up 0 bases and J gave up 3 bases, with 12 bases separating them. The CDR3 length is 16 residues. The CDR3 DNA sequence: TGTGCCAGCAGCTTGGTTGGCCGGGATTCTAATGAAAAACTGTTTTTT. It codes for CASSLVGRDSNEKLFF.

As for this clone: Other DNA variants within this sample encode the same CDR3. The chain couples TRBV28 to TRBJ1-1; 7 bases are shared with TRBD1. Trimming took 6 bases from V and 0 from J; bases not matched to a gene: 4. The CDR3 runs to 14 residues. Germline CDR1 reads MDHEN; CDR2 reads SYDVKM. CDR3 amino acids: CASRRQGMNTEAFF. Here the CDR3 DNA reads TGTGCCAGCAGACGACAGGGAATGAACACTGAAGCTTTCTTT.

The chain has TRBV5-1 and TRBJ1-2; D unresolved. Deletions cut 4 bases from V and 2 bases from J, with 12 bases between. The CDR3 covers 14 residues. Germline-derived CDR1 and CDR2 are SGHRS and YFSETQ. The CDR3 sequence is CASSPSAANYGYTF. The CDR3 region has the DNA TGCGCCAGCAGCCCATCAGCAGCCAACTATGGCTACACCTTC. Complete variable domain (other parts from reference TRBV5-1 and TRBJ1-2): KAGVTQTPRYLIKTRGQQVTLSCSPISGHRSVSWYQQTPGQGLQFLFEYFSETQRNKGNFPGRFSGRQFSNSRSEMNVSTLELGDSALYLCASSPSAANYGYTFGSGTRLTVV.

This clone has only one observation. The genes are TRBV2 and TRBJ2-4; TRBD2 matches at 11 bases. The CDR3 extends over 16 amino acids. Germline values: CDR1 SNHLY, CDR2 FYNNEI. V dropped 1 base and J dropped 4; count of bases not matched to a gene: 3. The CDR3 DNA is TGTGCCAGCAGTGAAGAGGTAGCGGGAGGGAAAAACATTCAGTACTTC. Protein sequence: CASSEEVAGGKNIQYF.

The CDR3 DNA is TGTGCCAGCAGCTTGTACGAAGGGGCCAACGTCCTGACTTTC. Protein: CASSLYEGANVLTF. This sequence joins TRBV5-6 and TRBJ2-6; D call uncertain. CDR3 length: 14 amino acids. Germline CDR1 and CDR2: SGHDT and YYEEEE. Trimming removed 1 base at V and 4 bases at J, with 6 bases between.

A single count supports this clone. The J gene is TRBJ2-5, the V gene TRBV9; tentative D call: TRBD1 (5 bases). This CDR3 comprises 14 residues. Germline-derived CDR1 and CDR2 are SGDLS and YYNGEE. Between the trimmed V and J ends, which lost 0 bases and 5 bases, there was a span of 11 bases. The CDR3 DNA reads TGTGCCAGCAGCGTAGCACCAGGGAAGGAGACCCAGTACTTC. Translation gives CASSVAPGKETQYF.